Below, one TCR beta chain is given with its context. No antigen is known for it. V gave up 2 bases and J gave up 2 bases, with 12 bases separating them. Germline CDR1 is SGHRS and CDR2 is YFSETQ. This CDR3 spans 15 amino acids. Each sample's TCRbeta library yielded on average around 41,000 productive templates. This table comes from immunoSEQ multiplex PCR, and its TCRdb copy is limited to in-frame clones, with some not included. Among around 39,000 clones listed, roughly 90% were seen once. This sample is part of a study of STAT3 mutations in large granular lymphocyte leukemia. The study, taken as a whole, reports: In T-cell large granular lymphocyte leukemia, about half of patients showed multiple immunodominant subclonotypes.

The sample taken for sequencing was PBMCs. The sequence was collected from a human donor with T large granular lymphocyte leukemia. Some clones in this sample may be carry-over from other donors' samples. V is TRBV5-1 and J is TRBJ2-3; D perhaps matches TRBD2 (5 bases). CDR3 amino acids: CASSLRGQLTDTQYF. As DNA, the CDR3 is TGCGCCAGCAGCTTACGAGGGCAGCTCACAGATACGCAGTATTTT. Full variable domain (outside the CDR3, taken from reference TRBV5-1 and TRBJ2-3): KAGVTQTPRYLIKTRGQQVTLSCSPISGHRSVSWYQQTPGQGLQFLFEYFSETQRNKGNFPGRFSGRQFSNSRSEMNVSTLELGDSALYLCASSLRGQLTDTQYFGPGTRLTVL.